This T cell receptor (beta chain) was captured in a study of T-cell memory formation after mild COVID-19. Looking at the study overall: Largely, the TCR clusters proved donor specific. Study-level results: Some responding clones appeared in pre-infection memory, suggesting cross-reactive memory joined. CM and EM subsets held most contracting CD4+ clones; EMRA held CD8+ ones. A balance of CD4 and CD8 characterized clones contracting day 15 to 85, whereas later expanders leaned CD4+.

This clonotype appeared many times. Antigen specificity is unknown. TCRdb ran MiXCR on the 5' RACE reads and lists one entry per CDR3 protein. The sample shows nearly 200,000 distinct CDR3 sequences, about 17% of them seen only once. Trimming left V 2 bases short and J 6 bases short, with 10 bases between. The CDR3 consists of 14 residues. Germline V gene sequence: CDR1 ENHRY, CDR2 SYGVKD. The chain employs TRBV10-3 and TRBJ2-2, with D unclear. The source is an adult woman who had mild COVID-19 (a few samples of this study predate the infection). Cell type and time point are not known. The sequenced sample was PBMCs or a T cell subset sorted from them (not recorded which). Here the CDR3 DNA reads TGTGCCATCAGTGAGACGGGTCTTCCCGGGGAGCTGTTTTTT. This sequence encodes CAISETGLPGELFF.